Given below is one T cell receptor beta chain in context. Its binding antigen is unknown. Base qualities were left out, and no much larger clone turns up one base away. Libraries were made using the immunoSEQ multiplex PCR assay. For the multiplex PCR, a mixture combining 60 forward primers for TCR Vbeta segments and 13 reverse primers for TCR Jbeta segments was used. Amplification of the CDR3 region of rearranged TCR beta genes was performed with a multiplex PCR assay on genomic DNA. Amplified TCR beta libraries were sequenced as 87-base-pair reads on the Illumina HiSeq System. Per the authors' processing: A later analysis counted approximately 84 million unique TCR beta chains across the 690 or so repertoires, and roughly 10 million of these chains were shared by at least two donors. To remove PCR and sequencing errors, raw reads were error-corrected and collapsed into unique sequences using a nearest-neighbor algorithm that merged closely related sequences. To assign V, D and J gene segments, CDR3 sequences were aligned to IMGT reference sequences. Each retained sequence needed at least a six-nucleotide match to both a V gene segment and a J gene segment. A rearrangement was called productive if the CDR3 had no stop codons and remained in frame with V and J, and every other rearrangement was called non-productive. CDR3 was defined according to IMGT convention as the region running from the second conserved V-encoded cysteine to the conserved J-encoded phenylalanine. The earlier analysis of about 530 of the donors excluded any sequence lacking an unambiguous match to a single V gene segment. In an earlier analysis of approximately 560 of the donors, a V segment was called functional when productive rearrangements were above 56.7%, and segregating when the standard deviation between donors exceeded 5%. A statistical classification framework was built to diagnose cytomegalovirus status from the catalog of TCR beta chain sequences. In a later analysis, TCR nucleotide sequences were compared against IMGT/GENE-DB human TR gene sequences so that V and J genes could be assigned. A later analysis assigned CDR3 sequences and most-parsimonious VDJ recombination scenarios with the TCRdist pipeline. A later analysis defined each TCR beta chain by its CDR3 amino acid sequence plus V-gene family, and excluded reads lacking a unique V-gene family. In a later analysis, several hundred highly shared, low-generation-probability nucleotide sequences were removed to address suspected cross-contamination and a sequencing artifact. In a later analysis, a clonal expansion index was calculated for each public chain from normalized within-repertoire ranks of inferred template counts. Generation probabilities in a later analysis came from a VDJ recombination model fitted to out-of-frame rearrangements, and those results were checked against IGoR. Hypergeometric tests were used in a later analysis to score TCR-TCR, TCR-HLA and TCR-CMV co-occurrence, with a repertoire-size bias correction applied to the TCR pairs. A later analysis estimated false discovery rates by permuting HLA or CMV assignments 20 times. In a later analysis, co-occurring TCRs were grouped with DBSCAN, and TCRdist sequence similarity was added when clustering was performed within HLA-allele-positive subsets. For co-occurrence clustering, repertoires with fewer than 30,000 or more than 120,000 public chains were excluded, along with about five repertoires with anomalous nucleotide sharing. In its TCRdb copy, this immuneACCESS table keeps in-frame sequences only and misses some clones. Where compared with another copy, unresolved V genes explain less than half of these, and the others have no known cause. D and trimming were read from the DNA, whereas the V and J calls and clone size are those reported in that table. This sample lists roughly 100,000 clones; around 82% were detected once. 9% to 12% of the sample lies in the top ten.

The sample originates from a study of cytomegalovirus exposure and HLA in healthy donors listed by TCRdb under 2017. A note on the overall study: An earlier analysis of 587 of the donors reported 250 to 350 Gb of sequence data and 100 million to 130 million unique TCR beta sequences from about 180 million T cells. Around 330 gigabases of sequencing data and approximately 91 million unique TCR sequences made up an early release that covered 640 HLA-typed donors. Of the roughly 410 genotyped donors, 81% were placed in the genetic ancestry cluster associated with self-reported Caucasian donors. The study was designed to test whether signatures of past pathogen exposure could be identified by cataloging public T cell receptors. The study profiled the T cell repertoires of 500 to 800 subjects by immunosequencing and related them to cytomegalovirus serostatus. Besides the first cohort of 666 subjects, a separate validation cohort made up of 120 different subjects was used. To predict cytomegalovirus infection status, the study brought together high-throughput TCR immunosequencing, statistical association of individual TCRs with disease status, and machine learning. A later analysis re-examined previously published TCR beta repertoires from around 670 donors and added high-resolution HLA genotyping to investigate patterns of TCR occurrence. Rather than drawing on any new phenotypic data, the later analysis identified candidate immune exposures from TCR beta sequences and the way those sequences occurred across donors. To decide whether each TCR beta V gene segment behaved as functional or pseudogenic, an earlier analysis of some 540 of the donors relied on high-throughput TCR beta sequencing. Donor age, sex, ethnicity and CMV serostatus were collected together with the repertoire data. Genome-wide SNP genotypes for about three fifths of the roughly 700 donors were used in a later genetic analysis, which treated that subset as a discovery cohort. All discovery cohort repertoires had been generated on a single sequencing platform. HLA typing included class I and class II loci at four-digit resolution. The number of donors typed differed by locus, with about 620-630 for A, B, C, DRB1 and DQB1, approximately 500 for DQA1, 600 to 610 for DPA1, and 400 to 490 for DPB1. About five DR-DQ haplotypes were treated as single units for association and clustering because of strong linkage in the cohort. Among about 370 genotyped donors of the cohort, an average of about 240,000 unique TCR beta nucleotide sequences was sequenced per donor, of which about 20% were non-productive. General conclusions and limits of the study: A further reported finding was that TCR beta sequences accurately predicted the HLA-A and HLA-B alleles for most subjects in the first cohort. An association between a missense DCLRE1C variant and V-gene and J-gene trimming of TCR beta chains was found in a later genetic analysis and replicated in an independent cohort. Linkage disequilibrium might explain the correlated functional status among segregating V segments, but an unknown experimental factor could not be excluded. According to a later analysis, parvovirus B19, influenza, CMV and Epstein-Barr virus appeared linked to several top co-occurrence clusters. Compared with equally common non-associated chains, HLA-associated TCR beta chains in a later analysis were more clonally expanded and had lower generation probabilities. In an earlier analysis of approximately 600 of the donors, most TCR beta V segments were observed in productive rearrangements about 87% or about 30% of the time, broadly matching IMGT annotations. In the study, approximately 160 TCR beta chains were listed as associated with cytomegalovirus. Because counts were too low, 15 to 20 rarely observed V segments, including chromosome 9 orphons, were excluded from the earlier analysis of 587 of the donors. According to a later analysis, TCR association rates differed among HLA loci, with DRB1 alleles showing the most associated TCRs and HLA-C alleles showing the fewest. Only TCR beta chains were sequenced in this cohort, and the absence of alpha or paired-chain data limited detectable features. The sequencing pipeline was judged likely to have produced a cluster of highly shared sequence variants as a technical artifact. Some IMGT-functional V segments, including TRBV6-2 and TRBV6-3, could not be distinguished by the 87-base-pair reads and were therefore excluded. Most TCR sequences were seen in very few donors, while some public TCRs were found in many individuals. Immune exposure information for the cohort was limited to CMV serostatus. According to a later analysis, most CMV-associated TCR beta chains appeared to be HLA-restricted, and the HLA associations seemed to be driven largely by CMV exposure. Three of the identified cytomegalovirus-associated TCR beta chains were confirmed in vitro to be specific for cytomegalovirus antigens. When HLA alleles, especially DR and DQ, strongly co-occurred, attributing TCR associations to individual alleles was difficult. Sequencing depth was assumed to be roughly uniform across donors in the presence/absence analyses, though that assumption may not hold. HLA typing was unavailable for some donors at each locus, so association tests used only the typed subset. In both the original and validation cohorts, the classifier was reported to diagnose cytomegalovirus status with high specificity and sensitivity. The authors suggested that the approach could potentially be generalized to other disease states and immunological phenotypes. A later analysis associated 16,951 TCR beta sequences with specific HLA alleles at a false discovery rate of 0.05. Compared with the roughly 600-donor mean, donors in an Asian-associated ancestry cluster had fewer N-insertions in productive TCRs, according to a later genetic analysis.

From the cysteine through the phenylalanine, the CDR3 covers 15 amino acids. Of all the DNA, just the CDR3 is kept, 45 bases in frame from base 1. CDR1 is given as SGHDT and CDR2 as YYEEEE, both from the germline V gene. The V end loses 4 bases and the J end loses 1 base, and a stretch of 13 bases separates them. The cohort comprised some 680 healthy bone marrow donors. Cohort members were all nominally healthy when sampled, although unrecorded immune exposures were likely present. The donor was CMV seropositive and was included in the group of approximately 300 seropositive cohort members. A peripheral blood sample was provided by each donor, and peripheral blood mononuclear cells were used for TCR beta sequencing. The Qiagen DNeasy Blood Extraction Kit was used to extract genomic DNA from the blood cell samples.

This sequence originates from a young woman in good health and CMV-seropositive. The sequencing sample was made of PBMCs. Recombination joined TRBV5-6 with TRBJ2-3, with TRBD2 perhaps the D gene, on 5 matching bases. The nucleotide sequence reads as follows: TGTGCCAGCAGCCCCGGGGTACGGGGCACAGATACGCAGTATTTT. It translates as CASSPGVRGTDTQYF.